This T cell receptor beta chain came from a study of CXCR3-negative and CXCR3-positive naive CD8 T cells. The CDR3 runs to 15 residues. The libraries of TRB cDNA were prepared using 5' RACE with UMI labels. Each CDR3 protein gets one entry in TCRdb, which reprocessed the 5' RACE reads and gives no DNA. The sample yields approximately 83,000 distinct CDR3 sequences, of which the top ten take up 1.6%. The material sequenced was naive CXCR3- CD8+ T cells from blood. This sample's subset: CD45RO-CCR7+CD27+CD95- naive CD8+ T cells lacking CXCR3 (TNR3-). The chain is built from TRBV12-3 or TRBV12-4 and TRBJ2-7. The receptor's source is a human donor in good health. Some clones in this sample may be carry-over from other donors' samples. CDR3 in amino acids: CASSLKMGWGYEQYF.